A single sample gave rise to the 21 T cell receptor beta chains below, sequenced in a study of PD-1 blockade in classical Hodgkin lymphoma. Clones were sequenced by immunoSEQ multiplex PCR, and TCRdb holds only the in-frame ones, with some missing. The sample includes 9,000 to 13,000 clones, 70% to 75% of them seen just once. The time point is: cycle 4 day 1 (C4D1), after 6 weeks of nivolumab. Each and every patient relapsed after autologous stem cell transplantation, and patients got differing brentuximab vedotin exposure. Magnetic negative selection served to purify CD4+ T cells out of PBMCs that had been thawed. The source material was CD4+ T cells from blood, sampled before the fourth cycle of nivolumab. The origin of the receptors is a human donor with classical Hodgkin lymphoma.

This clone was recorded once. V and J are TRBV29-1 and TRBJ1-2; D is undetermined. Trimming removed 7 bases from V and 8 bases from J, with 14 bases in between. The germline V gene encodes CDR1 SQVTM and CDR2 ANQGSEA. There are 11 residues in the CDR3. The CDR3 coding sequence is TGCAGCGCTGGGGAATTTAACGGCTACACCTTC. Translating gives CSAGEFNGYTF.

The chain joins TRBV6-5 to TRBJ1-1, with TRBD1 as a possible D gene (6 bases). Germline CDR1 is MNHEY and CDR2 is SVGAGI. This CDR3 is built from 13 residues. Trimming took off 4 bases at V and 10 bases at J, with 16 bases between the two ends. CDR3: CASSFSGEVGAFF. Written as DNA, the CDR3 is TGTGCCAGCAGTTTCTCAGGGGAAGTGGGAGCTTTCTTT.

The rearrangement uses TRBV9 and TRBJ2-3, with TRBD1 matching 10 bases. The germline gives CDR1 SGDLS, CDR2 YYNGEE. V trimming: 3 bases; J trimming: 3 bases; junction bases outside the gene matches: 7. The CDR3 contains 16 residues. This chain's CDR3 is CASSASGTGVTDTQYF. CDR3 nucleotide sequence: TGTGCCAGCAGCGCATCTGGGACAGGGGTGACAGATACGCAGTATTTT. Together with reference TRBV9 and TRBJ2-3, the CDR3 gives the full variable domain: DSGVTQTPKHLITATGQRVTLRCSPRSGDLSVYWYQQSLDQGLQFLIQYYNGEERAKGNILERFSAQQFPDLHSELNLSSLELGDSALYFCASSASGTGVTDTQYFGPGTRLTVL.

V and J are TRBV27 and TRBJ2-3, with 10 bases identical to TRBD1. The CDR3 loop spans 16 amino acids. Germline CDR1 is MNHEY and CDR2 is SMNVEV (reference sequence). Trimming took 4 bases from V and 3 from J; bases not matched to a gene: 7. Here the CDR3 reads CASSSGQGTVTDTQYF. The CDR3 region has the DNA TGTGCCAGCAGTTCGGGACAGGGGACGGTGACAGATACGCAGTATTTT.

The CDR3 is CASSDRTDGGYTF. DNA for the CDR3: TGTGCCAGCAGTGACCGGACTGATGGGGGCTACACCTTC. V and J are TRBV6-4 and TRBJ1-2; no reliable D call. The CDR3 extends over 13 amino acids. The germline V gene encodes CDR1 MRHNA and CDR2 SNTAGT. Between the trimmed V and J ends, which lost 2 bases and 8 bases, there was a span of 12 bases.

The gene calls are TRBV7-2 and TRBJ2-7; tentative D call: TRBD1 (6 bases). This CDR3 spans 13 amino acids. The germline gives CDR1 SGHTA, CDR2 FQGNSA. Trimming cost V 5 bases and J 1 base, with 9 bases left between them. CDR3 DNA sequence: TGTGCCAGCAGCCAAGGACAGTCCTACGAGCAGTACTTC. Its translation: CASSQGQSYEQYF.

The chain couples TRBV5-8 to TRBJ1-5; D not certain. The CDR3 sequence is 13 residues long. Trimming shortened V by 4 bases and J by 5 bases, and 10 bases separated the two germline ends. CDR1 SGHTS and CDR2 YDEGEE come from the germline V gene. In DNA form, the CDR3 reads TGTGCCAGCAGCCTGGCTACAGATCAGCCCCAGCATTTT. Translating gives CASSLATDQPQHF.

The chain carries TRBV4-2 and TRBJ1-2; 7 positions match TRBD1. Germline-derived CDR1 and CDR2 are LGHNA and YNFKEQ. The CDR3 totals 16 residues. J lost 4 bases, V lost 1 base, and 9 bases had no gene match. CDR3 protein: CASSQGGQKILYGYTF. The CDR3 DNA reads as TGTGCCAGCAGCCAAGGGGGACAGAAAATCCTCTATGGCTACACCTTC.

V gene TRBV5-8 combines with J gene TRBJ2-1; no clear D. The CDR3 is 17 residues long. CDR1 is SGHTS and CDR2 is YDEGEE in the germline V gene. The germline V and J ends were trimmed by 1 base and 3 bases, with 17 bases remaining between them. In nucleotides, the CDR3 is TGTGCCAGCAGCTTGCTCACAGCCTCAGTCAACTACAATGAGCAGTTCTTC. This gives the protein CASSLLTASVNYNEQFF.

The chain carries TRBV4-1 and TRBJ2-1; TRBD2 matches 10 bases. CDR3 length: 17 residues. Germline-derived CDR1 and CDR2 are MGHRA and YSYEKL. The junction had 15 bases not matched to a gene; V was cut back by 7 bases and J by 6 bases. CDR3 amino acids: CASNRGGLAVLGNEQFF. DNA for the CDR3: TGCGCCAGCAACCGAGGAGGACTAGCGGTTTTGGGCAATGAGCAGTTCTTC.

This chain uses TRBV7-9 with TRBJ2-3, with D unclear. Germline V CDR1 and CDR2: SEHNR, FQNEAQ (reference sequence). This CDR3 spans 12 amino acids. Trimming shortened V by 5 bases and J by 3 bases, and 6 bases separated the two germline ends. CDR3: CASSLGTDTQYF. CDR3 in DNA: TGTGCCAGCAGCCTAGGGACAGATACGCAGTATTTT.

The V gene is TRBV7-9, the J gene TRBJ1-6, with unresolved D. The CDR3 consists of 12 residues. Trimming removed 3 bases from V and 11 bases from J, with 8 bases in between. Germline CDR1 reads SEHNR; CDR2 reads FQNEAQ (reference sequence). In nucleotides, the CDR3 is TGTGCCAGCAGCTTTGAGGATCCACCCCTCCACTTT. Its translation is CASSFEDPPLHF.

The chain is built from TRBV5-1 and TRBJ2-3; D could derive from TRBD1 or TRBD2 (5 bases each). CDR1 and CDR2 (germline): SGHRS, YFSETQ. This CDR3 contains 14 residues. The V and J ends lost 4 bases and 4 bases respectively, with 13 bases between them. The CDR3 DNA reads TGCGCCAGCAGCCCCGGTCGGGGCCCAGATACGCAGTATTTT. It specifies CASSPGRGPDTQYF.

For the CDR3, the DNA is TGTGCCAGCAGTCCGTTGGGCCACACTAACTATGGCTACACCTTC. It codes for CASSPLGHTNYGYTF. The chain has TRBV14 and TRBJ1-2; D unresolved. Trimming left V 6 bases short and J 0 bases short, with 14 bases between. Germline V gene data show CDR1 as SGHDN and CDR2 as FVKESK. This CDR3 is built from 15 residues.

In its sample, this clone was seen a few times. The chain is built from TRBV7-9 and TRBJ2-3; 9 bases map to TRBD1. The CDR3 runs to 16 residues. The J segment lost 2 bases and the V segment lost 2 bases, leaving 5 bases of the junction unmatched. The germline gives CDR1 SEHNR, CDR2 FQNEAQ (reference sequence). CDR3 nucleotide sequence: TGTGCCAGCAGCTTATTAGGACAGGGGATCACAGATACGCAGTATTTT. Encoded protein: CASSLLGQGITDTQYF.

The chain couples TRBV7-2 to TRBJ2-3, with D perhaps assigned TRBD1 or TRBD2 (5 bases each). This CDR3 contains 17 residues. The V and J ends lost 1 base and 1 base respectively, with 15 bases between them. Germline-derived CDR1 and CDR2 are SGHTA and FQGNSA. The CDR3 region has the DNA TGTGCCAGCAGCTTAGTACCTTCGGGGCGCGGCACAGATACGCAGTATTTT. It yields the protein CASSLVPSGRGTDTQYF.

The chain uses TRBV5-1 and TRBJ2-2; 8 positions match TRBD1. J lost 3 bases, V lost 5 bases, and 6 bases had no gene match. Germline lookup yields CDR1 SGHRS and CDR2 YFSETQ. This CDR3 spans 15 amino acids. CDR3 DNA sequence: TGCGCCAGCAGGCGAGGACAGGGTTACACCGGGGAGCTGTTTTTT. This codes for CASRRGQGYTGELFF.

J is TRBJ1-2 and V is TRBV6-5; no definite D call. The CDR3 extends over 12 amino acids. Germline CDR1 reads MNHEY; CDR2 reads SVGAGI. V dropped 4 bases and J dropped 5 bases, with 8 bases sitting between them. The CDR3 region has the DNA TGTGCCAGCAGTTCCTCGGTGTATGGCTACACCTTC. Protein: CASSSSVYGYTF.

The chain links TRBV18 to TRBJ1-2, with D possibly matching TRBD1 (5 bases). There are 16 residues in the CDR3. Trimming shortened V by 6 bases and J by 2 bases, and 19 bases separated the two germline ends. The germline V gene has CDR1 KGHSH and CDR2 LQKENI. CDR3 DNA: TGTGCCAGCTCGGCCGGGGGGATCAGGGTCAACTATGGCTACACCTTC. Residues: CASSAGGIRVNYGYTF.

The CDR3 DNA reads as TGTGCCAGCAGCTGGTTGCAGGGCAATTCACCCCTCCACTTT. This sequence encodes CASSWLQGNSPLHF. The chain recombines TRBV14 with TRBJ1-6; perhaps TRBD1 as D (5 bases). CDR1 SGHDN and CDR2 FVKESK come from the germline V gene. The CDR3 length is 14 residues. Trimming took 5 bases from V and 7 from J, leaving 12 bases between them.

The rearrangement uses TRBV19 and TRBJ2-2; no clear D. V was clipped by 3 bases and J by 7 bases, with 18 bases between them. CDR1 is LNHDA, CDR2 SQIVND, per germline (reference sequence). The CDR3 totals 16 residues. The CDR3 sequence is CASSMGWARIGGELFF. DNA of the CDR3: TGTGCCAGTAGTATGGGCTGGGCCCGCATTGGCGGGGAGCTGTTTTTT.